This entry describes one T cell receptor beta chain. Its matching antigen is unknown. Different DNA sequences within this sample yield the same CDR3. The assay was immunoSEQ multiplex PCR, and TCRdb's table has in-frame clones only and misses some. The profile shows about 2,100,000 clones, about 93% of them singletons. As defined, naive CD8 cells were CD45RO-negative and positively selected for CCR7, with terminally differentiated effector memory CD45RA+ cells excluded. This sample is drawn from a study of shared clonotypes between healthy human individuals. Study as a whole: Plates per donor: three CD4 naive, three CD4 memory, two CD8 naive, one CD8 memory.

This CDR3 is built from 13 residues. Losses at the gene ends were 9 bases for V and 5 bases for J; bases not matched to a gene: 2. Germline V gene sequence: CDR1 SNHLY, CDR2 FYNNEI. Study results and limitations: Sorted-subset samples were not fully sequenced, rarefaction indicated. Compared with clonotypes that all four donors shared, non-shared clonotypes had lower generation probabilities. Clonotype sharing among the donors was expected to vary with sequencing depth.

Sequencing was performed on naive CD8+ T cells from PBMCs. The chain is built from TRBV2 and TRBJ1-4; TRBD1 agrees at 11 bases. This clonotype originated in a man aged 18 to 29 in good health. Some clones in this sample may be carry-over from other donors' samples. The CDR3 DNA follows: TGTGCCAGTAGGGACAGGGGGAATGAAAAACTGTTTTTT. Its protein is CASRDRGNEKLFF.